Shown below are 29 T cell receptor beta chains from a single sample sequenced in a study of T cell clones after liver transplantation. The table came from immunoSEQ multiplex PCR; TCRdb's copy has only in-frame clones and leaves some out. The data contain tens of thousands of clones, around four fifths of them seen just once; the ten biggest clones take up less than 3%. The sequenced sample was CD4+ T cells from blood, obtained at the 22-month timepoint. These receptors were collected from a human patient who received a liver transplant. Some T cells may be provided by the graft donor.

CDR3 loop: CASSYEGMETQYF. CDR3 in DNA: TGTGCCAGCAGTTACGAGGGGATGGAGACCCAGTACTTC. The J gene is TRBJ2-5, the V gene TRBV6-5; D is perhaps TRBD1 or TRBD2 (5 bases each). The germline gives CDR1 MNHEY, CDR2 SVGAGI. The V end was cut by 2 bases, the J end by 5 bases, with 9 bases between. The CDR3 has 13 amino acids.

V is TRBV27 and J is TRBJ1-2; no clear D. V was shortened by 5 bases and J by 3 bases, with 16 bases between the two germline ends. The CDR3 covers 15 residues. CDR1 MNHEY and CDR2 SMNVEV come from the germline V gene (reference sequence). CDR3 DNA: TGTGCCAGCAGTCCGGTAGGCGCGGAGGACTATGGCTACACCTTC. Translation gives CASSPVGAEDYGYTF.

The chain joins TRBV6-1 to TRBJ2-7; D may match TRBD1 or TRBD2 (5 bases each). V gave up 8 bases and J gave up 0 bases, with 17 bases separating them. Germline V gene sequence: CDR1 MNHNS, CDR2 SASEGT. The CDR3 has 15 residues. CDR3 region: CASREQVQSSYEQYF. For the CDR3, the DNA is TGTGCCAGCCGGGAACAGGTACAAAGCTCCTACGAGCAGTACTTC.

V is TRBV7-9 and J is TRBJ1-2; unclear D gene. This CDR3 contains 13 residues. Trimming took 2 bases from V and 4 from J, leaving 8 bases between them. Germline V gene data show CDR1 as SEHNR and CDR2 as FQNEAQ (reference sequence). The CDR3 here is CASSLRELYGYTF. In DNA form, the CDR3 reads TGTGCCAGCAGCTTACGAGAGCTCTATGGCTACACCTTC.

The chain combines TRBV27 with TRBJ2-1; tentative D call: TRBD1 (5 bases). The germline V gene encodes CDR1 MNHEY and CDR2 SMNVEV (reference sequence). There are 12 residues in the CDR3. Trimming took 3 bases from V and 12 from J, leaving 12 bases between them. The CDR3 spells CASSFWGQGQFF. The CDR3 DNA reads TGTGCCAGCAGTTTCTGGGGCCAGGGGCAGTTCTTC.

On this clone itself: In the same sample, other DNA sequences code for this CDR3. The gene calls are TRBV9 and TRBJ2-5; TRBD2 aligns across 11 bases. Looked up from germline, CDR1 is SGDLS and CDR2 is YYNGEE. The CDR3 contains 16 residues. V gave up 4 bases and J gave up 5 bases; unmatched junction bases: 10. The CDR3 DNA sequence: TGTGCCAGCAGCCGAGATAGCGGGGGGGCACGGGAGACCCAGTACTTC. It codes for CASSRDSGGARETQYF.

This rearrangement joins TRBV6-5 to TRBJ1-2, with D possibly TRBD1 on 5 matching bases. This CDR3 comprises 13 residues. Per the germline V gene, CDR1 is MNHEY and CDR2 is SVGAGI. V dropped 6 bases and J dropped 2 bases, with 10 bases sitting between them. The CDR3 DNA reads as TGTGCCAGCAGGCGGGAGGGGAACTATGGCTACACCTTC. Protein product: CASRREGNYGYTF.

The chain has TRBV6-5 and TRBJ2-7, with a tentative D call TRBD2 (5 bases). Germline assignment: CDR1 MNHEY and CDR2 SVGAGI. The CDR3 has 14 amino acids. Trimming pared 0 bases from V and 6 bases from J, leaving 12 bases between. The CDR3 protein is CASSYSYSGGEQYF. For the CDR3, the DNA is TGTGCCAGCAGTTACTCATACAGCGGAGGCGAGCAGTACTTC.

The chain is built from TRBV5-1 and TRBJ2-5; 7 nucleotides line up with TRBD2. Trimming at V came to 4 bases and at J to 5 bases, leaving 17 bases not matched to a gene. The CDR3 runs 17 residues. Germline V gene data show CDR1 as SGHRS and CDR2 as YFSETQ. DNA of the CDR3: TGCGCCAGCAGCCTCCCCACGGTGCGGGGGTTCGCGGAGACCCAGTACTTC. Translating gives CASSLPTVRGFAETQYF.

V usage is TRBV19 and J usage is TRBJ2-6; unclear D gene. Trimming took 6 bases from V and 1 from J, leaving 19 bases between them. This CDR3 contains 18 residues. Germline V CDR1 and CDR2: LNHDA, SQIVND (reference sequence). CDR3 sequence reads: CASRRGNWRVSGANVLTF. CDR3 sequence (DNA): TGTGCCAGTAGAAGAGGCAACTGGCGTGTGTCTGGGGCCAACGTCCTGACTTTC.

V and J are TRBV2 and TRBJ2-5; no clear D gene. The V end lost 7 bases, the J end lost 2 bases, and 11 bases lay between the germline ends. The CDR3 is 13 amino acids. Germline CDR1 reads SNHLY; CDR2 reads FYNNEI. CDR3 coding DNA: TGTGCCAGCACCTCTTACCGGCAAGAGACCCAGTACTTC. It is translated as CASTSYRQETQYF.

The genes are TRBV27 and TRBJ1-2, with TRBD1 matching 8 bases. Germline V gives CDR1 MNHEY, CDR2 SMNVEV (reference sequence). This CDR3 region has 13 residues. V shed 6 bases, J shed 7 bases, and the junction held 7 bases outside the gene matches. The CDR3, as DNA: TGTGCCAGCAGGAAGACAGGGGCAAGTGGCTACACCTTC. It specifies CASRKTGASGYTF.

This clone was found a few times. The chain joins TRBV2 to TRBJ2-3; tentatively, D is TRBD2 (6 bases). Deletions cut 4 bases from V and 2 bases from J, with 13 bases between. Per the germline V gene, CDR1 is SNHLY and CDR2 is FYNNEI. CDR3 length equals 15 residues. CDR3 amino acids: CASSAGTGLTDTQYF. As DNA, the CDR3 is TGTGCCAGCAGTGCCGGGACTGGACTCACAGATACGCAGTATTTT.

The rearrangement links TRBV19 to TRBJ1-5; 7 positions match TRBD1. With V trimmed by 6 bases and J by 7 bases, 12 bases remained unmatched. CDR1 and CDR2 from the germline V gene are LNHDA and SQIVND (reference sequence). This CDR3 contains 15 residues. CDR3 region: CASSTPPGGKQPQHF. DNA of the CDR3: TGTGCCAGTAGCACCCCTCCAGGGGGGAAGCAGCCCCAGCATTTT.

The table lists this clone with a few counts. This chain joins TRBV7-3 and TRBJ1-1; 8 nucleotides line up with TRBD1. CDR3 length: 13 amino acids. V was clipped by 5 bases and J by 7 bases; unmatched bases: 6. The V gene's germline CDR1 is SGHTA and CDR2 FQGTGA. In DNA, the CDR3 is TGTGCCAGCAGCGACAGGGGACGAAATGAAGCTTTCTTT. As protein: CASSDRGRNEAFF.

This chain connects TRBV19 to TRBJ1-1; D not certain. The germline CDR1 and CDR2 sequences are LNHDA and SQIVND (reference sequence). The CDR3 is 13 amino acids. V lost 6 bases, J lost 3 bases, and 11 bases lay in between. The CDR3 sequence: CASRNSSYTEAFF. In nucleotides, the CDR3 is TGTGCCAGTAGAAACAGCAGTTACACTGAAGCTTTCTTT.

The rearrangement joins TRBV4-3 to TRBJ1-1; no firm D call. CDR3 length: 13 amino acids. Per germline, CDR1 LGHNA and CDR2 YSLEER. V lost 5 bases to trimming and J lost 5 bases, with 12 bases between them. In DNA form, the CDR3 reads TGCGCCAGCAGCTTAGAGGAAAGGACTGAAGCTTTCTTT. It is translated as CASSLEERTEAFF.

V and J are TRBV30 and TRBJ1-5, with D hard to call. There are 14 residues in the CDR3. The germline V gene encodes CDR1 GTSNPN and CDR2 SVGIG (reference sequence). V lost 2 bases to trimming and J lost 5 bases, with 13 bases between them. The CDR3 DNA is TGTGCCTGGAGTACACAAATGAGTGATCAGCCCCAGCATTTT. Its translation: CAWSTQMSDQPQHF. Combining the CDR3 with reference TRBV30 and TRBJ1-5 gives the whole variable domain SQTIHQWPATLVQPVGSPLSLECTVEGTSNPNLYWYRQAAGRGLQLLFYSVGIGQISSEVPQNLSASRPQDRQFILSSKKLLLSDSGFYLCAWSTQMSDQPQHFGDGTRLSIL.

The gene calls are TRBV11-1 and TRBJ2-1; 12 bases match TRBD1. CDR3 length: 15 amino acids. The ends lost 5 bases at V and 7 bases at J; junction bases unmatched: 6. Germline V lookup: CDR1 SGHAT, CDR2 FQDESV (reference sequence). The CDR3 region has the DNA TGTGCCAGCAGCAACCGGGACAGGGGGCCAAATGAGCAGTTCTTC. It encodes CASSNRDRGPNEQFF.

The gene calls are TRBV5-1 and TRBJ2-7; 7 bases fit TRBD1. Trimming cost V 6 bases and J 5 bases; bases outside gene matches: 2. The V gene's germline CDR1 is SGHRS and CDR2 YFSETQ. The CDR3 sequence is 11 residues long. This CDR3 is CASTDRDEQYF. The CDR3, as DNA: TGCGCCAGCACCGACAGGGACGAGCAGTACTTC.

This clone was recorded only once. This sequence joins TRBV14 and TRBJ2-7; 9 bases agree with TRBD2. The germline V gene has CDR1 SGHDN and CDR2 FVKESK. V lost 4 bases, J lost 1 base, and 17 bases stayed unmatched. The CDR3 runs 19 residues. CDR3 in amino acids: CASSLPRGQRGATSYEQYF. The CDR3 DNA reads TGTGCCAGCAGCCTTCCACGGGGCCAGCGGGGGGCTACGTCCTACGAGCAGTACTTC.

This chain uses TRBV18 with TRBJ2-1; tentatively, D is TRBD2 (7 bases). The germline V gene encodes CDR1 KGHSH and CDR2 LQKENI. There are 13 residues in the CDR3. The V end lost 4 bases, the J end lost 5 bases, and 9 bases lay between the germline ends. Written as DNA, the CDR3 is TGTGCCAGCTCACAGGGGGGGAACAATGAGCAGTTCTTC. It yields the protein CASSQGGNNEQFF. Full variable domain (missing parts from reference TRBV18 and TRBJ2-1): NAGVMQNPRHLVRRRGQEARLRCSPMKGHSHVYWYRQLPEEGLKFMVYLQKENIIDESGMPKERFSAEFPKEGPSILRIQQVVRGDSAAYFCASSQGGNNEQFFGPGTRLTVL.

V is TRBV30 and J is TRBJ1-2; 7 bases align to TRBD1. J was trimmed by 2 bases and V by 5 bases; bases with no gene match: 14. Germline V gives CDR1 GTSNPN, CDR2 SVGIG (reference sequence). This CDR3 comprises 16 residues. CDR3 sequence (DNA): TGTGCCTGGGGGGATGAGGGGGCAAGACGGAACTATGGCTACACCTTC. Its protein is CAWGDEGARRNYGYTF.

This rearrangement joins TRBV7-2 to TRBJ1-2; 10 nucleotides match TRBD1. The CDR3 contains 15 residues. Losses at the gene ends were 1 base for V and 9 bases for J; bases not matched to a gene: 8. Germline V gene sequence: CDR1 SGHTA, CDR2 FQGNSA. This CDR3 reads CASSLDFGDRGSYTF. CDR3 DNA: TGTGCCAGCAGCTTAGATTTCGGGGACAGGGGTAGCTACACCTTC. Full variable domain (outside the CDR3, taken from reference TRBV7-2 and TRBJ1-2): GAGVSQSPSNKVTEKGKDVELRCDPISGHTALYWYRQSLGQGLEFLIYFQGNSAPDKSGLPSDRFSAERTGGSVSTLTIQRTQQEDSAVYLCASSLDFGDRGSYTFGSGTRLTVV.

As for this clone: Other nucleotide sequences from this sample produce the same CDR3. J is TRBJ1-1 and V is TRBV18; 8 nucleotides match TRBD1. Trimming removed 3 bases from V and 5 bases from J; junction bases left unmatched: 5. Germline CDR1 KGHSH, CDR2 LQKENI. The CDR3 is 14 amino acids. CDR3 in amino acids: CASSPQGAGTEAFF. CDR3 in DNA: TGTGCCAGCTCACCTCAGGGGGCTGGAACTGAAGCTTTCTTT.

This chain connects TRBV7-2 to TRBJ2-6; D ambiguous. Germline values: CDR1 SGHTA, CDR2 FQGNSA. The CDR3 is 15 residues long. Between the trimmed V and J ends, which lost 5 bases and 1 base, there was a span of 9 bases. CDR3 in amino acids: CASSPPGSGANVLTF. As DNA, the CDR3 is TGTGCCAGCAGCCCCCCAGGATCTGGGGCCAACGTCCTGACTTTC.

The rearrangement joins TRBV12-5 to TRBJ2-3; D is possibly TRBD1 (6 bases). Trimming pared 4 bases from V and 3 bases from J, leaving 14 bases between. Germline V gene sequence: CDR1 LGHNT, CDR2 FRNRAP. The CDR3 spans 15 residues. The CDR3 DNA follows: TGTGCTAGTGGTTCAGACAGGTCGGGTACAGATACGCAGTATTTT. Its protein product is CASGSDRSGTDTQYF.

This rearrangement joins TRBV5-1 to TRBJ2-7; the D is unclear. CDR1 is SGHRS, CDR2 YFSETQ, per germline. This CDR3 comprises 11 residues. V gave up 0 bases and J gave up 7 bases, with 5 bases separating them. CDR3 nucleotides: TGCGCCAGCAGCTTGGGACGAGAGCAGTACTTC. Protein product: CASSLGREQYF.

V is TRBV27 and J is TRBJ2-3, with a weak D call TRBD2 (6 bases). With 2 bases removed from V and 3 bases from J, the gap between germline ends came to 6 bases. Germline CDR1 MNHEY, CDR2 SMNVEV (reference sequence). The CDR3 has 13 amino acids. CDR3 sequence reads: CASSLRGTDTQYF. In nucleotides, the CDR3 is TGTGCCAGCAGTTTACGGGGGACAGATACGCAGTATTTT.